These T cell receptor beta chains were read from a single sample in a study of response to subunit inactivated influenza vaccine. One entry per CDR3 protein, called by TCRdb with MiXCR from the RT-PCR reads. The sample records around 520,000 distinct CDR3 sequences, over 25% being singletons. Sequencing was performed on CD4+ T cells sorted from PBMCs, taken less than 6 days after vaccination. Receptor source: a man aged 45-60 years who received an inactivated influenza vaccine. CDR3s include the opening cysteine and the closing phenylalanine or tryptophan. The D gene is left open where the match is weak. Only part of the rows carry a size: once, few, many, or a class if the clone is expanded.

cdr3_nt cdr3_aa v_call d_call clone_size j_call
TGTGCCACCAGCAGTTTTAGCGGGGGGGCCACAGATACGCAGTATTTT CATSSFSGGATDTQYF TRBV15 TRBD2 few TRBJ2-3
TGTGCCAGTAGTATCCGCCAGACTGGGGCCAACGTCCTGACTTTC CASSIRQTGANVLTF TRBV19 - - TRBJ2-6
TGTGCCTCAAAAAACGGACTAGCGGGCACAGATACGCAGTATTTT CASKNGLAGTDTQYF TRBV30 TRBD2 few TRBJ2-3
TGTGCCTGGGCTAGGCAGGGGGCAACTGAAGCTTTCTTT CAWARQGATEAFF TRBV30 TRBD1 few TRBJ1-1
TGTGCCAGCAGCTTAGGGTCAGTGTATAGTTTAGGAGATACGCAGTATTTT CASSLGSVYSLGDTQYF TRBV7-2 - many TRBJ2-3
TGCAGTGCTAGAGACCTGGCGATGGGCACCGGGGAGCTGTTTTTT CSARDLAMGTGELFF TRBV20-1 - - TRBJ2-2
TGTGCCATCAGCACAGCTGGGGCCAACGTCCTGACTTTC CAISTAGANVLTF TRBV10-3 - - TRBJ2-6
TGTGCCAGCAGTTACCAGAGAGGGGCGAGGACTGAAGCTTTCTTT CASSYQRGARTEAFF TRBV6-2/TRBV6-3 - many TRBJ1-1
TGTGCCAGCAGCCCAGACTGGGGCCTCCCCTACGAGCAGTACTTC CASSPDWGLPYEQYF TRBV4-2 - - TRBJ2-7
TGTACCATCTGCCCCGCCCTTTTTAGCCAGGACACCGGGGAGCTGTTTTTT CTICPALFSQDTGELFF TRBV12-3/TRBV12-4 - - TRBJ2-2
TGTGCCAGCAGCGGTGGACCGGGACTGTACAATGAGCAGTTCTTC CASSGGPGLYNEQFF TRBV7-2 - - TRBJ2-1
TGTGCCACCGTCGTGGAGCAGTACTTC CATVVEQYF TRBV7-6 - - TRBJ2-7
TGTGCCAGCAGTTACTCAATCGTCTGGGACAGCACCTACGAGCAGTACTTC CASSYSIVWDSTYEQYF TRBV6-2/TRBV6-3 TRBD1 few TRBJ2-7
TGTGCCAGCAGCCACAGCGGGGGGGCCCACGAGCAGTACTTC CASSHSGGAHEQYF TRBV4-2 TRBD2 few TRBJ2-7
TGTGCCAGCAGTTCCCGACAGGTTGATGGCTACACCTTC CASSSRQVDGYTF TRBV7-2 - few TRBJ1-2
TGTGCCAGCTCGGCGAACGGACGGGCCACTGAAGCTTTCTTT CASSANGRATEAFF TRBV18 - - TRBJ1-1
TGTGCCAGCAGCGTAGATCACAGGGGAGATGAGCAGTTCTTC CASSVDHRGDEQFF TRBV9 TRBD1 - TRBJ2-1
TGTGCCAGCAGCTTGTTTTTCCGCGACGAGCAGTACTTC CASSLFFRDEQYF TRBV5-5 - few TRBJ2-7
TGCGCCAGCAGCCAGTATCCGGGGACAGGGGTCGGCGAGCAGTACTTC CASSQYPGTGVGEQYF TRBV4-1 TRBD1 - TRBJ2-7
TGTGCCAGCAGCATCAGGTGGGGAAACACTGAAGCTTTCTTT CASSIRWGNTEAFF TRBV3-1 - - TRBJ1-1
TGTGCCAGCAGCTTAGAAGGCAGCTCCTACAATGAGCAGTTCTTC CASSLEGSSYNEQFF TRBV5-1 - many TRBJ2-1
TGCGCCAGCAGCCGTGGACAGGCCTCCAGAACTAATGAAAAACTGTTTTTT CASSRGQASRTNEKLFF TRBV5-1 TRBD1 few TRBJ1-4
TGTGCCAGCAGTTACATTACGGGAGGGCGAGGAGATACGCAGTATTTT CASSYITGGRGDTQYF TRBV6-5 TRBD2 - TRBJ2-3
TGTGCCAGCAGCTCAAATCGGCATCGGCTCCAAGAGACCCAGTACTTC CASSSNRHRLQETQYF TRBV7-9 - - TRBJ2-5
TGTGCCAGCAGCTTATGGGGTGGGGAGATGGACAATGAGCAGTTCTTC CASSLWGGEMDNEQFF TRBV13 - - TRBJ2-1
TGCAGTGCTAGACGCGGGGGGGCATACAATGAGCAGTTCTTC CSARRGGAYNEQFF TRBV20-1 TRBD2 - TRBJ2-1
TGTGCCAGCCGACAAGCTAGCGGGATGAGGACCGGGGAGCTGTTTTTT CASRQASGMRTGELFF TRBV6-2/TRBV6-3 TRBD2 - TRBJ2-2
TGCAGCGTTCAAACTCTAGCGGGGTTTGTAGCAGACAATGAGCAGTTCTTC CSVQTLAGFVADNEQFF TRBV29-1 TRBD2 - TRBJ2-1
TGTGCCAGCAGCGTAGCTCGTACAGATACGCAGTATTTT CASSVARTDTQYF TRBV9 - few TRBJ2-3
TGTGCCAGCAGTTTATATCCAGACTCTGGGGCCAACGTCCTGACTTTC CASSLYPDSGANVLTF TRBV12-3/TRBV12-4 - few TRBJ2-6
TGTGCCAGCAGCTTAGTGGCGGGAGGGATTACAGATACGCAGTATTTT CASSLVAGGITDTQYF TRBV7-2 TRBD2 - TRBJ2-3
TGCGCCAGCAGCGTAGGGACGGCAATTCCCTACTACGAGCAGTACTTC CASSVGTAIPYYEQYF TRBV4-1 - - TRBJ2-7
TGCAGTGCCTTGACCCGGAGCGGGGCCAATTACAATGAGCAGTTCTTC CSALTRSGANYNEQFF TRBV20-1 TRBD2 few TRBJ2-1
TGTGCCAGCAGCCAAGTAGTACGAGACCAGTACTTC CASSQVVRDQYF TRBV3-1 - - TRBJ2-5
TGTGCCTGGAGCCCTACCTCGGGGATGAACACTGAAGCTTTCTTT CAWSPTSGMNTEAFF TRBV30 - few TRBJ1-1
TGTGCCAGCATGCCTAGGGGCGGGTTACAAGAGACCCAGTACTTC CASMPRGGLQETQYF TRBV6-1 - - TRBJ2-5
TGCAGTGCTCCAACAGGGGGCAGGAATCAGCCCCAGCATTTT CSAPTGGRNQPQHF TRBV20-1 TRBD1 - TRBJ1-5
TGTGCCAGCAGTTACTCTTTCAGGGAAACGGAACCCCTCCACTTT CASSYSFRETEPLHF TRBV6-2/TRBV6-3 - few TRBJ1-6
TGCAGCGCCGGAGAACTATACACTGAAGCTTTCTTT CSAGELYTEAFF TRBV29-1 - few TRBJ1-1
TGTGCCAGCCGGAGGGAGGAGTTACCTTACGAGCAGTACTTC CASRREELPYEQYF TRBV12-3/TRBV12-4 - few TRBJ2-7
TGTGCCAGCAGCTTAGGGGAGATATACAATGAGCAGTTCTTC CASSLGEIYNEQFF TRBV7-2 - - TRBJ2-1
TGCAGTGCTAGAGACCCAGAAGAGACCCAGTACTTC CSARDPEETQYF TRBV20-1 - - TRBJ2-5
TGCAGCGTCCGACAGGGGGGTTCAGATACGCAGTATTTT CSVRQGGSDTQYF TRBV29-1 TRBD1 - TRBJ2-3
TGCGCCAGCAGCTTGGCCGAGCGGAACACTGAAGCTTTCTTT CASSLAERNTEAFF TRBV5-1 - - TRBJ1-1
TGCAGTGCTATAGGGGACGGGGCAACTTCTAGCACAGATACGCAGTATTTT CSAIGDGATSSTDTQYF TRBV20-1 - - TRBJ2-3
TGCAGTGCTAGAGTAAGGACGGGGAACACCGGGGAGCTGTTTTTT CSARVRTGNTGELFF TRBV20-1 - - TRBJ2-2
TGTGCCAGTCGAGAAACTAGCGGGTCTTTAACCGGGGAGCTGTTTTTT CASRETSGSLTGELFF TRBV19 TRBD2 - TRBJ2-2
TGCAGCGTTAGGGACAGGGCCCCCGTGGAGACCCAGTACTTC CSVRDRAPVETQYF TRBV29-1 TRBD1 few TRBJ2-5
TGCAGTGCAACCGGGACTAGCCACAACTCCCTCCAAGAGACCCAGGACTTC CSATGTSHNSLQETQDF TRBV20-1 TRBD2 - TRBJ2-5
TGTGCCACCAGCAGAGTTAGCTACGAGCAGTACTTC CATSRVSYEQYF TRBV15 - - TRBJ2-7
TGTGCCAGCAGCCAAGGAGCGGGTGGACCCGGCAATGAGCAGTTCTTC CASSQGAGGPGNEQFF TRBV4-2 - few TRBJ2-1
TGTGCCAGCTCACCACCGTCGGCGGGAGGAATATACAATGAGCAGTTCTTC CASSPPSAGGIYNEQFF TRBV18 TRBD2 - TRBJ2-1
TGTGCCAGTAGTAGACACCGCCAAGAGACCCAGTACTTC CASSRHRQETQYF TRBV19 - once TRBJ2-5
TGTGCCAGCAACCCGGGAGGGTCCCGCTACGAGCAGTACTTC CASNPGGSRYEQYF TRBV5-6 TRBD2 - TRBJ2-7